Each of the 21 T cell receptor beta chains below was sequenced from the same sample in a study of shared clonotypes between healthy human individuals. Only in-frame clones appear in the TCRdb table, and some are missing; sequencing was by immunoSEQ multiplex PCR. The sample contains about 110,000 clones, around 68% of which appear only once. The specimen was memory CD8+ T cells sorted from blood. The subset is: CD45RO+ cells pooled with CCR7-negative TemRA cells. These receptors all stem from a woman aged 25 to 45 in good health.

The CDR3, as DNA: TGTGCCAGCAGCCCTCCGACAGGGCGGTTGAACACTGAAGCTTTCTTT. The encoded protein is CASSPPTGRLNTEAFF. This chain links TRBV9 with TRBJ1-1; 7 bases map to TRBD1. CDR1 SGDLS and CDR2 YYNGEE come from the germline V gene. Trimming took 4 bases from V and 0 from J; bases not matched to a gene: 9. The CDR3 loop spans 16 amino acids. The full variable domain, rest sourced from reference TRBV9 and TRBJ1-1, is DSGVTQTPKHLITATGQRVTLRCSPRSGDLSVYWYQQSLDQGLQFLIQYYNGEERAKGNILERFSAQQFPDLHSELNLSSLELGDSALYFCASSPPTGRLNTEAFFGQGTRLTVV.

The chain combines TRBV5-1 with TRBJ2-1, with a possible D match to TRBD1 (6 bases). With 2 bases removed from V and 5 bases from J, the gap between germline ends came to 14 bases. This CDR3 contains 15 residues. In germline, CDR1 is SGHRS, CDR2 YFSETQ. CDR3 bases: TGCGCCAGCAGCTTCACAGGGTGGAGTAACAATGAGCAGTTCTTC. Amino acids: CASSFTGWSNNEQFF.

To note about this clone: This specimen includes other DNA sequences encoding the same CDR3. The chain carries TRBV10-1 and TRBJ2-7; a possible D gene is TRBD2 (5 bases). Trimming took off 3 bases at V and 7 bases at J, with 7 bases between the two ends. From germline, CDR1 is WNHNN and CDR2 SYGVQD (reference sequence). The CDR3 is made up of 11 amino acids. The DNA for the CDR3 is TGCGCCAGCAGTGATGAGGGAGAGCAGTACTTC. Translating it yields CASSDEGEQYF.

CDR3 DNA: TGTGCCATCAGTGAGTCGACTGCGGACCCCTACGAGCAGTACTTC. Amino acids: CAISESTADPYEQYF. The V and J genes are TRBV10-3 and TRBJ2-7; no definite D call. Trimming took off 0 bases at V and 2 bases at J, with 11 bases between the two ends. The germline V gene encodes CDR1 ENHRY and CDR2 SYGVKD. CDR3 size: 15 residues.

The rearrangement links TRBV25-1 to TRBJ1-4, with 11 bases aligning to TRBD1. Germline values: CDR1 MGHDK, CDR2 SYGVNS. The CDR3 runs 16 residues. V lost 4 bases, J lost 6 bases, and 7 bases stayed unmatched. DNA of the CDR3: TGTGCCAGCAGTGCCACACCGGACAGGGGGCATGAAAAACTGTTTTTT. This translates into CASSATPDRGHEKLFF.

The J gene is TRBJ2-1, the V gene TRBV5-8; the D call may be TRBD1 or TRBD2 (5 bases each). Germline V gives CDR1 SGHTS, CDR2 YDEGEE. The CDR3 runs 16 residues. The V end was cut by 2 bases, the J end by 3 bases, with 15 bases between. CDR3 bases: TGTGCCAGCAGCTTATCGGGGCGGCGTTACTACAATGAGCAGTTCTTC. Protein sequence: CASSLSGRRYYNEQFF. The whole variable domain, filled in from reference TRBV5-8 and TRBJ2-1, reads EAGVTQSPTHLIKTRGQQATLRCSPISGHTSVYWYQQALGLGLQFLLWYDEGEERNRGNFPPRFSGRQFPNYSSELNVNALELEDSALYLCASSLSGRRYYNEQFFGPGTRLTVL.

CDR3 loop: CASSLDEQFF. The CDR3 DNA reads as TGTGCCAGCAGCTTAGATGAGCAGTTCTTC. V usage is TRBV7-9 and J usage is TRBJ2-1; D remains ambiguous. The V end lost 1 base, the J end lost 8 bases, and 0 bases lay between the germline ends. The CDR3 has 10 residues. Germline V gene lookup returns CDR1 SEHNR and CDR2 FQNEAQ (reference sequence).

The DNA for the CDR3 is TGTGCCAGCTCTCCTACCGGGACTAGGCTGGAAGATGGCTACACCTTC. Translating it yields CASSPTGTRLEDGYTF. The rearrangement uses TRBV18 and TRBJ1-2, with TRBD1 as a possible D gene (5 bases). This CDR3 spans 16 amino acids. Trimming left V 6 bases short and J 6 bases short, with 23 bases between. Germline CDR1 KGHSH, CDR2 LQKENI.

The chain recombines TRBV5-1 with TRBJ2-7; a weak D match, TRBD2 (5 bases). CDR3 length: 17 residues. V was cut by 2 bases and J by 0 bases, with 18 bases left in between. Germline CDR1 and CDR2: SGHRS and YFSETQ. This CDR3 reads CASSFGVGGFNSYEQYF. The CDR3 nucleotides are TGCGCCAGCAGCTTCGGCGTTGGCGGGTTTAACTCCTACGAGCAGTACTTC.

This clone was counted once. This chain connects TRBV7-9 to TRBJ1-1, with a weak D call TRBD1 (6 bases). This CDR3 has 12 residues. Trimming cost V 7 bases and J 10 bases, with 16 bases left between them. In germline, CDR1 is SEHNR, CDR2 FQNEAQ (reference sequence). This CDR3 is CASISQGPRAFF. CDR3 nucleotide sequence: TGTGCCAGCATTAGCCAGGGGCCGAGAGCTTTCTTT.

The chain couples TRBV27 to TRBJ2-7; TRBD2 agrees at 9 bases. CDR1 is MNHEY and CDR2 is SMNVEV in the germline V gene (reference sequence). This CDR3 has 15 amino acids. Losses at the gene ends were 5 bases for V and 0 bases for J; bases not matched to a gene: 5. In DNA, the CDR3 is TGTGCCAGCAGTCCTCGACTAGCGGCCTCCTACGAGCAGTACTTC. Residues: CASSPRLAASYEQYF.

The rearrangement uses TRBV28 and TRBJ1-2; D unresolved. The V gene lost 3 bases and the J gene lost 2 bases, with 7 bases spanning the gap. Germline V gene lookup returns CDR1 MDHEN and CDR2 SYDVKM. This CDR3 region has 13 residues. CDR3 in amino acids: CASSFLTNYGYTF. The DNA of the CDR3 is TGTGCCAGCAGTTTTTTAACCAACTATGGCTACACCTTC.

CDR3 region: CASSLAPNSGNTIYF. CDR3 DNA: TGTGCCAGCAGCTTAGCTCCCAACTCTGGAAACACCATATATTTT. The genes are TRBV7-2 and TRBJ1-3; no reliable D call. Germline values: CDR1 SGHTA, CDR2 FQGNSA. The V end was cut by 0 bases, the J end by 0 bases, with 6 bases between. This CDR3 comprises 15 residues.

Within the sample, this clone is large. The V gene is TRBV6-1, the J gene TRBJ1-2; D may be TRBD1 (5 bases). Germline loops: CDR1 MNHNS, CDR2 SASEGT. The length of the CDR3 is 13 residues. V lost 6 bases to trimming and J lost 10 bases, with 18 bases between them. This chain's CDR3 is CASSLGTLSVYTF. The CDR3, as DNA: TGTGCCAGCAGCCTCGGGACCCTAAGCGTCTACACCTTC.

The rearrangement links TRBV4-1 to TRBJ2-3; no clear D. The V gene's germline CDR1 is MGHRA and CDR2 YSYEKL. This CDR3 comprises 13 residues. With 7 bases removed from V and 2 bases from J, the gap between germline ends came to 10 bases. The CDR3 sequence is CASTSHDTDTQYF. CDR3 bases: TGCGCCAGCACTTCACATGACACAGATACGCAGTATTTT.

The CDR3 is CASSEYSGSHEQYF. The CDR3 nucleotides read TGCGCCAGCAGTGAGTATAGCGGGAGCCACGAGCAGTACTTC. This chain uses TRBV10-1 with TRBJ2-7; TRBD2 matches 9 bases. The CDR3 contains 14 residues. J lost 5 bases, V lost 1 base, and 3 bases had no gene match. Germline V lookup: CDR1 WNHNN, CDR2 SYGVQD (reference sequence).

CDR3 protein: CASSPPGTLSYEQYF. CDR3 nucleotide sequence: TGTGCCAGCAGTCCCCCCGGGACCCTTTCCTACGAGCAGTACTTC. The chain joins TRBV28 to TRBJ2-7, with D tentatively TRBD1 or TRBD2 (5 bases each). The germline V gene has CDR1 MDHEN and CDR2 SYDVKM. V was pared by 5 bases and J by 1 base, with 15 bases between. The CDR3 spans 15 residues.

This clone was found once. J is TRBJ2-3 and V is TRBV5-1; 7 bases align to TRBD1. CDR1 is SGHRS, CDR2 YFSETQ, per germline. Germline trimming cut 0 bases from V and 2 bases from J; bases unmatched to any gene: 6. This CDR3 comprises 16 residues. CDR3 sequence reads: CASSLEQDRNTDTQYF. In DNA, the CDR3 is TGCGCCAGCAGCTTGGAGCAGGACAGGAACACAGATACGCAGTATTTT.

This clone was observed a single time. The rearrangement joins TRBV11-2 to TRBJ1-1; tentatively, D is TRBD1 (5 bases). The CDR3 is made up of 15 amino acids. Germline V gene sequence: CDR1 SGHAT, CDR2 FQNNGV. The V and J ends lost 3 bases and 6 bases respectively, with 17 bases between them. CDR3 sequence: CASSFRDFLSAEAFF. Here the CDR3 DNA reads TGTGCCAGCAGCTTTAGGGACTTTCTGAGCGCTGAAGCTTTCTTT.

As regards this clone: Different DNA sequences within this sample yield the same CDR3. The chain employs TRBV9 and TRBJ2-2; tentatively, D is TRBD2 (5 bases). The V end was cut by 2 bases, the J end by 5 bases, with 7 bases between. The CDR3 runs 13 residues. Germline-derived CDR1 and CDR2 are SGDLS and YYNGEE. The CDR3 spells CASSVGGTGELFF. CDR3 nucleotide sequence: TGTGCCAGCAGCGTTGGAGGAACCGGGGAGCTGTTTTTT.

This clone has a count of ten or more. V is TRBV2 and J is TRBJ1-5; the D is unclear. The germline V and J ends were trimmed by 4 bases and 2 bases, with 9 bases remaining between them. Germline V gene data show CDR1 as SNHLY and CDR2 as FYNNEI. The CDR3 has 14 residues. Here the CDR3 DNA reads TGTGCCAGCAGTGGTCTTACGGGCAATCAGCCCCAGCATTTT. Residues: CASSGLTGNQPQHF.